This TCR beta chain was recovered during a study of blood T cells in healthy people across ages. In its sample, this clonotype was seen a few times. A J-beta primer mix and a sample-barcoded 5' primer were used in a second PCR of about 7 to 12 cycles. TCRdb analysed the 5' RACE reads with MiXCR anew, one entry per CDR3 protein. The sample carries under 800,000 distinct CDR3 sequences, around 40% recorded once. J lost 8 bases, V lost 5 bases, and 8 bases had no gene match. CDR3 length: 13 residues. The germline gives CDR1 DFQATT, CDR2 SNEGSKA (reference sequence). The genes are TRBV20-1 and TRBJ2-1; 8 bases fit TRBD1. Sequencing was performed on blood. The receptor was derived from a woman aged 60 to 75 in good health. CDR3 amino acids: CSAPGQEYHEQFF. Here the CDR3 DNA reads TGCAGTGCTCCGGGACAGGAGTATCATGAGCAGTTCTTC.